This record looks at one T cell receptor (beta chain) sequence and its context. No cognate antigen has been identified for it. Base qualities are not recorded, but no much larger clone differs from it by a single base. These data are taken from a study of T-cell memory formation after mild COVID-19 (dated by TCRdb to 2020 to 2022). For context, the study as a whole: TCR sequence clusters from the two donors were largely donor specific. In a couple of donors, T-cell clones that expanded and contracted after mild COVID-19 were tracked by sequencing TCRalpha and TCRbeta repertoires over time. Two young, previously healthy adult volunteers, one female and one male, were included in the cohort. What the authors observed across the whole study: Balanced CD4/CD8 phenotypes were observed for clones contracting from day 15 to 85, whereas a bias towards CD4+ was observed for a second wave of clones expanding from day 15 to 37. The detection of some responding clones in pre-infection memory suggests that pre-existing cross-reactive memory T cells joined the SARS-CoV-2 response. Only two mild cases were covered by the study, and larger cohorts that include severe cases with pre-infection samples were considered necessary. The second-wave clones that peaked on day 37 were not confirmed to be SARS-CoV-2 specific. Contracting CD4+ clones appeared mostly in the CM and EM memory subsets, whereas CD8+ clones were enriched in EMRA.

Sequences SQVTM (CDR1) and ANQGSEA (CDR2) are obtained from the germline V gene. There are 12 amino acids in the CDR3, from cysteine to phenylalanine inclusive. Only the CDR3 DNA is retained, 36 bases long and in frame from the first base. V is clipped by 6 bases and J by 4 bases, and the sequence between their germline boundaries is 12 bases long. The listed sequencing device is Illumina NovaSeq 6000. TCRalpha and TCRbeta cDNA libraries were constructed by 5'RACE with constant-segment primers, with sample barcodes and unique molecular identifiers being introduced. Trizol reagent was used to extract RNA from every sample. Amplification of the libraries took two PCR steps, and the second step added a second sample barcode plus Illumina TruSeq adapters. Sequencing of libraries was performed on an Illumina NovaSeq with 2 x 150 bp paired-end reads. The original pipeline was this. Reads were demultiplexed and collapsed into UMI-guided consensus sequences with migec v1.2.7. Using mixcr v2.1.11, UMI consensuses were aligned to TRA and TRB V and J templates and then assembled into clonotypes. A clonotype was counted as expanded or contracted only when both edgeR and NoisET called the clonotype significant, with the noise models trained on biological replicates. For edgeR calls, the cutoffs were a false discovery rate-adjusted p below 0.01 and a log2 fold-change threshold of 1. As an exploratory analysis of dynamics, max-normalized trajectories of the 1000 most abundant clonotypes were examined by PCA with hierarchical clustering. The CD4 or CD8 phenotype of responding clones was assigned using the separately sequenced CD4+ and CD8+ repertoires. Starting from the raw public reads, TCRdb applied fastp trimming at Q25, assembled clones with MiXCR and retained in-frame beta chains. One record per CDR3 amino acid sequence lists the most common genes and DNA. For this entry, the V and J calls and clone size follow TCRdb and not the study's own pipeline. This sample is represented by more than 110,000 distinct CDR3 sequences; more than 13% of them were singletons. The top ten clonotypes cover under 30% of the sample.

Ficoll-Paque density gradient centrifugation was used to isolate PBMCs. The sequence was obtained from an adult woman who had mild COVID-19 (a few samples of this study predate the infection). The sample titles of this study are shuffled in the database, so cell type and time point are left out; the donor was told from shared clones. The sequenced sample was PBMCs or a T cell subset sorted from them (not recorded which). Rearrangement joined TRBV29-1 to TRBJ1-2; the best D guess is TRBD1, with 6 bases matching. At the DNA level, the sequence is TGCAGCGTAGTACAGGGCCCCTATGGCTACACCTTC. Its protein is CSVVQGPYGYTF.